The source of this T cell receptor beta chain is a study of sequential checkpoint blockade in melanoma. Across the study: Patients were randomized 1:1 to nivolumab-then-ipilimumab or ipilimumab-then-nivolumab first-line.

Germline-derived CDR1 and CDR2 are MNHEY and SMNVEV (reference sequence). V was clipped by 6 bases and J by 2 bases; unmatched bases: 9. The CDR3 sequence is 16 residues long. Treatment reported: randomized to nivolumab then ipilimumab (arm A) or the reverse (arm B). None of the patients previously received DNA-damaging chemotherapy. From thawed PBMCs, live CD3+CD8+ cells negative for CD19 and CD56 were sorted. TCRdb keeps only in-frame clones here, not all; method: immunoSEQ multiplex PCR. The table includes some 30,000 clones, more than 70% detected once. The chain links TRBV27 to TRBJ1-5; 8 bases are shared with TRBD1. Material: CD8+ T cells sorted from blood (inferred from file names), obtained from a patient given nivolumab and ipilimumab in sequence. This TCR came from a human donor with melanoma. Here the CDR3 reads CASRAGTGGGNQPQHF. CDR3 bases: TGTGCCAGCAGGGCAGGGACAGGAGGTGGCAATCAGCCCCAGCATTTT.